This is a list of T cell receptor beta chains from one sample in a study of blood T cells in healthy people across ages. Each CDR3 protein gets one entry after TCRdb re-called the 5' RACE reads with MiXCR. The sample carries hundreds of thousands of distinct CDR3 sequences, roughly three fifths recorded once. What was sequenced was blood. All receptors come from a man aged 35 to 55 in good health. The CDR3 runs from the conserved cysteine through the conserved F or W. A D gene is named only where the DNA matches it firmly. Clone size is stated in some rows and not others, as once, few, many or a class when expanded.

CDR3 DNA	CDR3 protein	clone size	V gene	J gene	D gene
TGTGCCAGCAGCTTCCGGGCGGGGTCGGATACGCAGTATTTT	CASSFRAGSDTQYF	-	TRBV7-9	TRBJ2-3	-
TGTGCCAGCAGGGACAGGGGGCTCGGCTATGGCTACACCTTC	CASRDRGLGYGYTF	once	TRBV6-1	TRBJ1-2	TRBD1
TGCGCCAGCAGTGAGTCTCACAGGACGGAGAATGAAAAACTGTTTTTT	CASSESHRTENEKLFF	-	TRBV10-2	TRBJ1-4	-
TGTGCCAGCAGCTGGTTATACAAGGACGAGCAGTACTTC	CASSWLYKDEQYF	-	TRBV7-2	TRBJ2-7	-
TGTGCCAGCAGCGCCCGACAGGGTGGTAATTCACCCCTCCACTTT	CASSARQGGNSPLHF	few	TRBV14	TRBJ1-6	TRBD1
TGCAGTGCCCAAAGGGACAGCGCAAGGGACACTGAAGCTTTCTTT	CSAQRDSARDTEAFF	-	TRBV20-1	TRBJ1-1	TRBD1
TGTGCCAGCAATTGGGGGGGAGGCAATCAGCCCCAGCATTTT	CASNWGGGNQPQHF	-	TRBV2	TRBJ1-5	-
TGTGCCACCAGCAGAGTTCCGGACACTGAAGCTTTCTTT	CATSRVPDTEAFF	-	TRBV15	TRBJ1-1	-
TGTGCCAGCAGCTCGACTAGTACCTACAATGAGCAGTTCTTC	CASSSTSTYNEQFF	-	TRBV27	TRBJ2-1	-
TGCAGTGCTAGAGATCAAACTAGGAAGGGGGGCGAGCAGTACTTC	CSARDQTRKGGEQYF	-	TRBV20-1	TRBJ2-7	-
TGTGCCAGCAGCTTGAAACAGGGGATTTTTAGCTCCTACAATGAGCAGTTCTTC	CASSLKQGIFSSYNEQFF	-	TRBV7-2	TRBJ2-1	TRBD1
TGCGCCAGCAGCTTATCCGGGACAGGGTTAGATGAGCAGTTCTTC	CASSLSGTGLDEQFF	few	TRBV5-1	TRBJ2-1	TRBD1
TGTGCCAGCCGAGGTCTTAACTACAATGAGCAGTACTTC	CASRGLNYNEQYF	-	TRBV6-5	TRBJ2-5	-
TGCGCCAGCAGCTTGCAGGGGACTAATGAAAAACTGTTTTTT	CASSLQGTNEKLFF	few	TRBV5-1	TRBJ1-4	-
TGTGCCAGCAGCCACCCCCAAGAGACCCAGTACTTC	CASSHPQETQYF	-	TRBV12-3/TRBV12-4	TRBJ2-5	-
TGTGCCAGCAGCTTAGAGGGACGGACTGAGGTGCAGTTCTTC	CASSLEGRTEVQFF	-	TRBV7-8	TRBJ2-1	-
TGCAGTGCTGAAGGCAGGGTGAACGAAAAACTGTTTTTT	CSAEGRVNEKLFF	-	TRBV20-1	TRBJ1-4	-
TGTGCCACCTCCGGGACAGGGACAATTCCTGGGGCCAACGTCCTGACTTTC	CATSGTGTIPGANVLTF	-	TRBV24-1	TRBJ2-6	TRBD1
TGCGCCAGCAGAGAATATAGCACAGATACGCAGTATTTT	CASREYSTDTQYF	-	TRBV5-1	TRBJ2-3	-
TGTGCCAGCAGGTACAGGGGAGGTTTCGATGGCTACACCTTC	CASRYRGGFDGYTF	-	TRBV6-5	TRBJ1-2	TRBD1
TGTGCCAGCAGCGAGACAGGGGAGAACCTGAACACCGGGGAGCTGTTTTTT	CASSETGENLNTGELFF	-	TRBV21-1	TRBJ2-2	-
TGTGCCAGCAGCGTAGGTCTGAGGTCAGATGCGCAGTATTTT	CASSVGLRSDAQYF	-	TRBV9	TRBJ2-3	-
TGTGCCAGCAGCACCACTTACGATACGCAGTATTTT	CASSTTYDTQYF	-	TRBV7-2	TRBJ2-3	-
TGTGCCGCCAGTGACCCAGGGGATATCTATGGCTACACCTTC	CAASDPGDIYGYTF	-	TRBV24-1	TRBJ1-2	-
TGTGCCAGCAGTCCCTCCTTCCCAGGGGTCCCCTACAATGAGCAGTTCTTC	CASSPSFPGVPYNEQFF	-	TRBV27	TRBJ2-1	-
TGTGCCACCAGCAAGCCTAGGACTCCCGGAGAGACCCAGTACTTC	CATSKPRTPGETQYF	-	TRBV15	TRBJ2-5	-
TGTGCCAGCAGCCAAGTGCGCAGGGGTCGCGAGAGCTACACCTTC	CASSQVRRGRESYTF	many	TRBV3-1	TRBJ1-2	-
TGCGCCAGCAGCCAAGAACGGGCTAGCGGGCTGGATACGCAGTATTTT	CASSQERASGLDTQYF	few	TRBV4-3	TRBJ2-3	TRBD2
TGTGCCAGCCGGAGAAGCGGGAGTTCCGGCGAGCAGTACTTC	CASRRSGSSGEQYF	-	TRBV7-2	TRBJ2-7	TRBD2